This is a list of T cell receptor beta chains from one sample in a study of blood T cell repertoires in COVID-19. Produced via immunoSEQ multiplex PCR; TCRdb's table is partial and in-frame only. The data show about 140,000 clones, approximately 86% seen once. Sequencing was carried out using peripheral blood. These receptors originate from a human donor in a cohort sampled during active COVID-19. Both conserved end residues are part of each CDR3. D genes are given only for firm matches. Only part of the rows carry a size: once, few, many, or a class if the clone is expanded.

>TRBJ1-2|-|TRBV2|TRBD1
TGTGCCGGATGGGCCCGGACAGGGGATGGCTACACCTTC
CAGWARTGDGYTF
>TRBJ1-2|few|TRBV28|-
TGTGCCAGCAGTTTACAAAACAGGGCAGGGGGCTACACCTTC
CASSLQNRAGGYTF
>TRBJ1-6|-|TRBV7-2|-
TGTGCCAGCAGCTCCCGGACAGATCCTAATTCACCCCTCCACTTT
CASSSRTDPNSPLHF
>TRBJ2-1|-|TRBV5-4|-
TGTGCCAGCAGTCCCGACGGGAATGAGCAGTTCTTC
CASSPDGNEQFF
>TRBJ1-4|-|TRBV10-2|-
TGCGCCAGCAGTGACGTTGGCAGGGTAGCTGAAAAACTGTTTTTT
CASSDVGRVAEKLFF
>TRBJ2-1|-|TRBV28|-
TGTGCCAGCAGTTTAGGGCTCTCATCCTACAATGAGCAGTTCTTC
CASSLGLSSYNEQFF
>TRBJ1-5|many|TRBV28|-
TGTGCCAGCAGTTTATATACGAGAGGGTTCAATCAGCCCCAGCATTTT
CASSLYTRGFNQPQHF
>TRBJ2-7|-|TRBV5-1|-
TGCGCCAGCAGCTTAGCGAGCTACGAGCAGTACTTC
CASSLASYEQYF
>TRBJ2-1|-|TRBV28|TRBD2
TGTGCCAGCAGTCCACTAACTAGCGGGAGGAACAATGAGCAGTTCTTC
CASSPLTSGRNNEQFF
>TRBJ2-2|-|TRBV23-1|-
TGCGCCAGCAGGCTCAACCTAGGTTCCGGGGAGCTGTTTTTT
CASRLNLGSGELFF
>TRBJ1-4|-|TRBV11-2|TRBD1
TGTGCCAGCAGCTTAGGTTGGGGACAGCTTAATGAAAAACTGTTTTTT
CASSLGWGQLNEKLFF
>TRBJ2-7|once|TRBV28|-
TGTGCCAGCAGTACAATCCAGGCTCCACGATACGAGCAGTACTTC
CASSTIQAPRYEQYF
>TRBJ2-1|-|TRBV5-4|-
TGTGCCAGCAGCGTAGGGGATGAGCAGTTCTTC
CASSVGDEQFF
>TRBJ1-1|-|TRBV11-2|TRBD1
TGTGCCAGCAGCTTAAACACAGGGGGCACCGTGAACACTGAAGCTTTCTTT
CASSLNTGGTVNTEAFF